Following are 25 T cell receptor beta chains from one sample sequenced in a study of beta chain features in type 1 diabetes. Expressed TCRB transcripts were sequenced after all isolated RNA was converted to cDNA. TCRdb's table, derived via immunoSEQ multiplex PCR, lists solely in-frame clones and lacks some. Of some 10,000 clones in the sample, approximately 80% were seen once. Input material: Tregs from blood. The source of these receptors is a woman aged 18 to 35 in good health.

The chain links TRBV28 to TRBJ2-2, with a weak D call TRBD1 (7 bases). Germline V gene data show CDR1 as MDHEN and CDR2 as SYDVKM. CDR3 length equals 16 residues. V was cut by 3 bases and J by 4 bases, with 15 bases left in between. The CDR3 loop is CASSFERQGGTGELFF. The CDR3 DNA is TGTGCCAGCAGTTTCGAAAGGCAGGGGGGCACCGGGGAGCTGTTTTTT.

The CDR3 sequence is CSVGTGGGTGELFF. CDR3 bases: TGCAGCGTTGGGACAGGGGGCGGCACCGGGGAGCTGTTTTTT. The chain recombines TRBV29-1 with TRBJ2-2, with 11 bases that match TRBD1. V was clipped by 4 bases and J by 4 bases; unmatched bases: 2. This CDR3 contains 14 residues. CDR1 is SQVTM and CDR2 is ANQGSEA in the germline V gene.

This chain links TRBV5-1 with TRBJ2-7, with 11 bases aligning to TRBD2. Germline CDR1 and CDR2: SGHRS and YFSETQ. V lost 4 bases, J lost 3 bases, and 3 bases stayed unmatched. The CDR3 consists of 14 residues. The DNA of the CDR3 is TGCGCCAGCAGCACCGGGACTAGCGGCTACGAGCAGTACTTC. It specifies CASSTGTSGYEQYF.

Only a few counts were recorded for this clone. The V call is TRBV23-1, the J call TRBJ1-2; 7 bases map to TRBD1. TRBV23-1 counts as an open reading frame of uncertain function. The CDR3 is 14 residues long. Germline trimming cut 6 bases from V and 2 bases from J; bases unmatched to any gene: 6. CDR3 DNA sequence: TGCGCCAGCAGATCGACAGGGTCGAACTATGGCTACACCTTC. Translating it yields CASRSTGSNYGYTF.

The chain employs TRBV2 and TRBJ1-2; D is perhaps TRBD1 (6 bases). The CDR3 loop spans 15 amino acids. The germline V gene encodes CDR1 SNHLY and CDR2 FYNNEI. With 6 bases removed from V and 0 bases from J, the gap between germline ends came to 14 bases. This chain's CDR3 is CASRRDIVTNYGYTF. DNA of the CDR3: TGTGCCAGCAGGAGGGACATCGTAACTAACTATGGCTACACCTTC.

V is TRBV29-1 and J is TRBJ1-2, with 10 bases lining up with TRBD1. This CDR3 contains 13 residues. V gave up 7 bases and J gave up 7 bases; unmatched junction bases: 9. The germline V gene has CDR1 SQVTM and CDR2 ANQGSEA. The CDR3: CSAPGQGRRGYTF. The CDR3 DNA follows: TGCAGCGCACCGGGACAGGGGCGCCGTGGCTACACCTTC.

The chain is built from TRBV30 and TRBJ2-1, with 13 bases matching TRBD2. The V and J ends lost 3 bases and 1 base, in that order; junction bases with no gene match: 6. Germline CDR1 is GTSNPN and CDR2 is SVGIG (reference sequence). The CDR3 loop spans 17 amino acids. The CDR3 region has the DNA TGTGCCTGGAGAACTAGCGGGAGGGGGAGATCCTACAATGAGCAGTTCTTC. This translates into CAWRTSGRGRSYNEQFF. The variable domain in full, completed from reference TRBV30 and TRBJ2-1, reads SQTIHQWPATLVQPVGSPLSLECTVEGTSNPNLYWYRQAAGRGLQLLFYSVGIGQISSEVPQNLSASRPQDRQFILSSKKLLLSDSGFYLCAWRTSGRGRSYNEQFFGPGTRLTVL.

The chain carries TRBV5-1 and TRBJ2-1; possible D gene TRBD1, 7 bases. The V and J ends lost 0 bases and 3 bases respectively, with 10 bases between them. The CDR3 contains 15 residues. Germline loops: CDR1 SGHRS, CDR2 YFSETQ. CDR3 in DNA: TGCGCCAGCAGCTTGGGCCAGGGGGGCTACAATGAGCAGTTCTTC. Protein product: CASSLGQGGYNEQFF. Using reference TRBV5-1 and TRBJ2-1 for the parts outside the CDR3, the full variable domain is KAGVTQTPRYLIKTRGQQVTLSCSPISGHRSVSWYQQTPGQGLQFLFEYFSETQRNKGNFPGRFSGRQFSNSRSEMNVSTLELGDSALYLCASSLGQGGYNEQFFGPGTRLTVL.

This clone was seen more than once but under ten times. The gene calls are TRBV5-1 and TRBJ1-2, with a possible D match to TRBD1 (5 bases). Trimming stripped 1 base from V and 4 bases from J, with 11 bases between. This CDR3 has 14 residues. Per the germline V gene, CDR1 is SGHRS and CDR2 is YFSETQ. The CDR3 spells CASSLSQGTYGYTF. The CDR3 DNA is TGCGCCAGCAGCTTGTCGCAGGGAACCTATGGCTACACCTTC.

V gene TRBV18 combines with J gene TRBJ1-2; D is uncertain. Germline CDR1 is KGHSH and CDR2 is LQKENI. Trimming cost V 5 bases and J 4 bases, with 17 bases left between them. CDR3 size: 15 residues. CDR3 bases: TGTGCCAGCTCATATGACTTAGAAATTTCCTATGGCTACACCTTC. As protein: CASSYDLEISYGYTF.

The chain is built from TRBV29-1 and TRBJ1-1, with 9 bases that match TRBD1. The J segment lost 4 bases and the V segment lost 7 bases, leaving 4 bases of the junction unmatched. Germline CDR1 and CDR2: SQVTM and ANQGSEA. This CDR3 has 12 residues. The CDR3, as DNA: TGCAGCGGGGGACAGGGAAGCACTGAAGCTTTCTTT. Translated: CSGGQGSTEAFF.

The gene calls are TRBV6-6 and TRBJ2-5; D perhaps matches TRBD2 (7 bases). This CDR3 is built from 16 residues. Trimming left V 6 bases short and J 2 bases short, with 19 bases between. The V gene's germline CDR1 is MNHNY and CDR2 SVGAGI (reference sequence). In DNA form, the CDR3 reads TGTGCCAGCAGAAAGGGGGGAGGGGGAGGACAAGAGACCCAGTACTTC. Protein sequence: CASRKGGGGGQETQYF.

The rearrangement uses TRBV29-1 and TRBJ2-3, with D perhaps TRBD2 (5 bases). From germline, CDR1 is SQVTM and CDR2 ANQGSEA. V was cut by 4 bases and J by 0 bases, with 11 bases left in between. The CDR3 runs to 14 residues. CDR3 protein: CSVVGGYSTDTQYF. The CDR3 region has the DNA TGCAGCGTTGTTGGAGGTTATAGCACAGATACGCAGTATTTT.

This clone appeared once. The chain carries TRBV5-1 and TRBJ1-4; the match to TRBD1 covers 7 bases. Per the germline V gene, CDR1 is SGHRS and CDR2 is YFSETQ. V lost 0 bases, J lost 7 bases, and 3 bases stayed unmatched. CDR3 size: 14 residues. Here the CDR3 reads CASSLGQGGEKLFF. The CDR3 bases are TGCGCCAGCAGCTTGGGACAGGGTGGTGAAAAACTGTTTTTT.

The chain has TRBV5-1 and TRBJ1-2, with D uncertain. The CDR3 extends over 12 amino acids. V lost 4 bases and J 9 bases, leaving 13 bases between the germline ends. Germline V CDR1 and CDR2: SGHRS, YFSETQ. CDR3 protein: CASSPDTVRYTF. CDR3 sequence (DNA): TGCGCCAGCAGCCCCGACACGGTTCGCTACACCTTC.

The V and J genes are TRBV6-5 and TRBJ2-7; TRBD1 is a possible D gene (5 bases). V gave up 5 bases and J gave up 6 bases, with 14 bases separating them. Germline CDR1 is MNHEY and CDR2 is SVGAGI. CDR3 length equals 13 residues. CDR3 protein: CASSKRQYSEQYF. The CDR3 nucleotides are TGTGCCAGCAGTAAACGACAGTATTCCGAGCAGTACTTC.

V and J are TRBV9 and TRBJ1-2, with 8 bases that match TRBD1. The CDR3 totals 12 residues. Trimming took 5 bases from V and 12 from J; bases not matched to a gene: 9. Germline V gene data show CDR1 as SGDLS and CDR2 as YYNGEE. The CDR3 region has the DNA TGTGCCAGCAGGTCGACAGGGGCCCTCCACACCTTC. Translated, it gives CASRSTGALHTF.

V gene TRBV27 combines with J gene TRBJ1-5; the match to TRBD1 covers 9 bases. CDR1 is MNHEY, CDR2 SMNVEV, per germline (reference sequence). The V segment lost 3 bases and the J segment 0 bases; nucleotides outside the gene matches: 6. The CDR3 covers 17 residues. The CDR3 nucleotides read TGTGCCAGCAGTTTCACAGGGGGCGACTATAGCAATCAGCCCCAGCATTTT. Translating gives CASSFTGGDYSNQPQHF.

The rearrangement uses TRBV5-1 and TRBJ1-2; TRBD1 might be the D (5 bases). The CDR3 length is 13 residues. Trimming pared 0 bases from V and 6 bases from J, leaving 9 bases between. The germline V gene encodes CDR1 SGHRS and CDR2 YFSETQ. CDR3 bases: TGCGCCAGCAGCTTGGGGGAAGGGGATGGCTACACCTTC. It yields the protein CASSLGEGDGYTF.

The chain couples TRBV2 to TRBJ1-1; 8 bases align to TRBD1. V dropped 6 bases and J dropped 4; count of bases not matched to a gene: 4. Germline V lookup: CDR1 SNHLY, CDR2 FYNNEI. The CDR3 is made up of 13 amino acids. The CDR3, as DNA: TGTGCCAGCAGAAGGACAGGGAGCACTGAAGCTTTCTTT. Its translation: CASRRTGSTEAFF.

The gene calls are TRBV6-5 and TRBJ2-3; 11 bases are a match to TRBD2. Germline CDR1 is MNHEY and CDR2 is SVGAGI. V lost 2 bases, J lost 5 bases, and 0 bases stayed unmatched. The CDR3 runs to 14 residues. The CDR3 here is CASSYGTSGDTQYF. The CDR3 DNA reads TGTGCCAGCAGTTACGGGACTAGCGGAGATACGCAGTATTTT.

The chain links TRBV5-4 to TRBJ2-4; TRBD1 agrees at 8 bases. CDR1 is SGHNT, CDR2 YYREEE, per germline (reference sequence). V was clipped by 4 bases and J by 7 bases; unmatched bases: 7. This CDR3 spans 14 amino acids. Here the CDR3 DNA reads TGTGCCAGCAGCCGGGACAGGTCTTGGAACATTCAGTACTTC. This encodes CASSRDRSWNIQYF.

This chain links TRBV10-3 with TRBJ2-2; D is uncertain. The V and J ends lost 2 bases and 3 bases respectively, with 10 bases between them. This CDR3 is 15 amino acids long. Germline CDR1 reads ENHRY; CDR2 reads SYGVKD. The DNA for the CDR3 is TGTGCCATCAGTGAGCAACGCCAGTACACCGGGGAGCTGTTTTTT. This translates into CAISEQRQYTGELFF.

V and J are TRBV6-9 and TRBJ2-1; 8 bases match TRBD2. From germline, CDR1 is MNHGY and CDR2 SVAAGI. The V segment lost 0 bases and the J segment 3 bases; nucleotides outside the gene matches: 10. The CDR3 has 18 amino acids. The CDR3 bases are TGTGCCAGCAGTTATTCGACAAATCGGGGGGGCTACTACAATGAGCAGTTCTTC. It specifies CASSYSTNRGGYYNEQFF.

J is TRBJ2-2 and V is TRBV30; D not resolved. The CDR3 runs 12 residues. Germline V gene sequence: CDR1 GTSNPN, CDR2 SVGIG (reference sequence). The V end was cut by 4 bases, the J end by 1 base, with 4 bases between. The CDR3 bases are TGTGCCTGGACAGGGAACACCGGGGAGCTGTTTTTT. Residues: CAWTGNTGELFF.